This TCR beta chain was sequenced during a study of blood T cell repertoires in COVID-19. As for the study in general: The study drew acute and convalescent COVID-19 samples from the United States, Italy and Spain.

Participants were placed into cohorts based on the clinical history they reported. This CDR3 spans 13 amino acids. The V gene end was trimmed by 6 bases and the J gene end by 4 bases; junction bases not matched to a gene: 2. In the study's own analysis: Reference gene primer amplification gave estimated nucleated cell counts. Assay used: immunoSEQ multiplex PCR; TCRdb lists only in-frame clones, some missing. That table is the source of V, J and clone size, and D and trimming were worked out from the DNA. The sample lists 250,000 to 300,000 clones, roughly 90% occurring once. The V call is TRBV12-3 or TRBV12-4, the J call TRBJ2-5; TRBD1 matches 10 bases. The material sequenced was PBMCs or T cells enriched from blood (not recorded which). The receptor was isolated from a woman aged 25 to 45 who had recovered from COVID-19. The CDR3 DNA follows: TGTGCCAGCAGGGGACAGGGGCTAGAGACCCAGTACTTC. Its translation is CASRGQGLETQYF.